A single sample gave rise to the 20 T cell receptor beta chains below, sequenced in a study of blood T cell repertoires in COVID-19. Sequencing used immunoSEQ multiplex PCR; TCRdb keeps in-frame clones, though not all of them. Found here are around 170,000 clones, 85% to 90% of them singletons; the top ten hold more than 3%. Sequenced: peripheral blood. The receptor set was obtained from a woman aged 70 to 79 with acute or convalescent COVID-19.

V and J are TRBV6-2 or TRBV6-3 and TRBJ1-1, with 7 bases fitting TRBD1. Trimming at V came to 5 bases and at J to 1 base, leaving 7 bases not matched to a gene. Germline V gene data show CDR1 as MNHEY and CDR2 as SVGEGT. This CDR3 region has 15 residues. CDR3 sequence reads: CASSPWGQSNTEAFF. The CDR3 nucleotides are TGTGCCAGCAGTCCATGGGGACAGTCGAACACTGAAGCTTTCTTT.

V and J are TRBV7-8 and TRBJ1-6, with 9 nucleotides matching TRBD1. There are 13 residues in the CDR3. Germline values: CDR1 SGHVS, CDR2 FQNEAQ. J was trimmed by 9 bases and V by 6 bases; bases with no gene match: 3. The CDR3 DNA sequence: TGTGCCAGCAGGGGGACAGGGAGTTCACCCCTCCACTTT. Its translation is CASRGTGSSPLHF. The whole variable domain, filled in from reference TRBV7-8 and TRBJ1-6, reads GAGVSQSPRYKVAKRGQDVALRCDPISGHVSLFWYQQALGQGPEFLTYFQNEAQLDKSGLPSDRFFAERPEGSVSTLKIQRTQQEDSAVYLCASRGTGSSPLHFGNGTRLTVT.

This chain joins TRBV5-4 and TRBJ2-7, with D tentatively TRBD2 (6 bases). V was cut by 3 bases and J by 3 bases, with 16 bases left in between. The germline CDR1 and CDR2 sequences are SGHNT and YYREEE (reference sequence). The CDR3 covers 15 residues. The CDR3 DNA follows: TGTGCCAGCAGCTCGGGACTCGGAGTACTCTACGAGCAGTACTTC. As protein: CASSSGLGVLYEQYF.

Only one count was recorded for this clone. The rearrangement uses TRBV11-2 and TRBJ1-6; 7 bases line up with TRBD1. The germline V gene encodes CDR1 SGHAT and CDR2 FQNNGV. V gave up 9 bases and J gave up 5 bases; unmatched junction bases: 7. This CDR3 spans 14 amino acids. CDR3 region: CARSDREDNSPLHF. The DNA of the CDR3 is TGTGCCAGATCTGACAGGGAAGATAATTCACCCCTCCACTTT.

CDR3 loop: CASSAWTGGNQPQHF. As DNA, the CDR3 is TGTGCCAGTAGTGCTTGGACAGGGGGCAATCAGCCCCAGCATTTT. The gene calls are TRBV19 and TRBJ1-5; 9 nucleotides match TRBD1. Germline CDR1 reads LNHDA; CDR2 reads SQIVND (reference sequence). The CDR3 length is 15 residues. V was pared by 5 bases and J by 2 bases, with 4 bases of the junction left unmatched.

This clone was observed a few times. This chain uses TRBV10-3 with TRBJ2-2; no clear D gene. Trimming cost V 5 bases and J 2 bases, with 6 bases left between them. The CDR3 loop spans 13 amino acids. CDR1 is ENHRY and CDR2 is SYGVKD in the germline V gene. Written as DNA, the CDR3 is TGTGCCATCAGTCCAACAAACACCGGGGAGCTGTTTTTT. Amino acids: CAISPTNTGELFF.

This chain uses TRBV6-5 with TRBJ2-2, with a weak D call TRBD2 (7 bases). The CDR3 is 15 residues long. The germline gives CDR1 MNHEY, CDR2 SVGAGI. Trimming removed 4 bases from V and 4 bases from J, with 13 bases in between. CDR3 protein: CASSFAGAGTGELFF. In DNA form, the CDR3 reads TGTGCCAGCAGTTTCGCGGGGGCAGGCACCGGGGAGCTGTTTTTT.

In its sample, this clone was seen once. The chain links TRBV5-1 to TRBJ1-1, with D unclear. The V and J ends lost 3 bases and 5 bases respectively, with 5 bases between them. This CDR3 contains 11 residues. Looked up from germline, CDR1 is SGHRS and CDR2 is YFSETQ. CDR3 protein: CASSSHTEAFF. For the CDR3, the DNA is TGCGCCAGCAGCTCACATACTGAAGCTTTCTTT.

The rearrangement joins TRBV29-1 to TRBJ1-5, with D possibly TRBD1 on 5 matching bases. This CDR3 spans 15 amino acids. Looked up from germline, CDR1 is SQVTM and CDR2 is ANQGSEA. Trimming took off 6 bases at V and 2 bases at J, with 17 bases between the two ends. CDR3 sequence (DNA): TGCAGCGTGTTGCACAGGAACCGGGGCAATCAGCCCCAGCATTTT. Its translation: CSVLHRNRGNQPQHF.

The V call is TRBV6-1, the J call TRBJ2-7; D not resolved. The CDR3 runs 11 residues. Germline V lookup: CDR1 MNHNS, CDR2 SASEGT. Trimming took 3 bases from V and 5 from J, leaving 5 bases between them. CDR3 residues: CASSDIHEQYF. CDR3 nucleotides: TGTGCCAGCAGTGATATCCACGAGCAGTACTTC.

The chain links TRBV27 to TRBJ1-2; D is undetermined. CDR1 and CDR2 from the germline V gene are MNHEY and SMNVEV (reference sequence). V was trimmed by 3 bases and J by 8 bases, leaving 16 bases between them. The CDR3 extends over 14 amino acids. The CDR3 region is CASSFNSNSRGYTF. CDR3 nucleotides: TGTGCCAGCAGTTTCAATTCCAACTCGCGGGGCTACACCTTC.

This chain uses TRBV4-2 with TRBJ1-1; TRBD1 matches at 9 bases. Germline-derived CDR1 and CDR2 are LGHNA and YNFKEQ. The CDR3 spans 15 residues. V lost 2 bases, J lost 5 bases, and 6 bases stayed unmatched. The CDR3 here is CASSQKDRGDTEAFF. The DNA of the CDR3 is TGTGCCAGCAGCCAAAAGGACAGGGGAGATACTGAAGCTTTCTTT.

This clone was counted only a few times. The chain carries TRBV3-1 (or the pseudogene TRBV3-2) and TRBJ1-1; tentative D call: TRBD1 (5 bases). Germline V lookup: CDR1 LGHDT, CDR2 YNNKEL (reference sequence). Trimming left V 0 bases short and J 11 bases short, with 16 bases between. The length of the CDR3 is 14 residues. The CDR3 region is CASSQDGALGVAFF. The CDR3 DNA reads as TGTGCCAGCAGCCAAGATGGGGCCCTTGGGGTGGCTTTCTTT.

This chain uses TRBV27 with TRBJ1-5, with 8 positions matching TRBD1. The CDR3 covers 16 residues. Germline loops: CDR1 MNHEY, CDR2 SMNVEV (reference sequence). Germline trimming cut 5 bases from V and 4 bases from J; bases unmatched to any gene: 10. CDR3 protein: CASSPGQGRENQPQHF. In DNA, the CDR3 is TGTGCCAGCAGTCCAGGACAGGGAAGAGAGAATCAGCCCCAGCATTTT.

This rearrangement joins TRBV29-1 to TRBJ1-2, with D possibly TRBD1 on 5 matching bases. This CDR3 region has 12 residues. V dropped 7 bases and J dropped 0 bases, with 9 bases sitting between them. Per the germline V gene, CDR1 is SQVTM and CDR2 is ANQGSEA. This chain's CDR3 is CSGQGSNYGYTF. CDR3 nucleotide sequence: TGCAGCGGCCAGGGATCTAACTATGGCTACACCTTC.

The J gene is TRBJ2-7, the V gene TRBV6-5; possibly TRBD2 for D (7 bases). V shed 6 bases and J shed 3 bases, with 15 bases lying between them. Germline V gene data show CDR1 as MNHEY and CDR2 as SVGAGI. This CDR3 comprises 14 residues. This chain's CDR3 is CASRRAGQLYEQYF. DNA for the CDR3: TGTGCCAGCAGAAGAGCGGGACAACTCTACGAGCAGTACTTC.

The chain carries TRBV4-1 and TRBJ1-3; the D gene is possibly TRBD1 (6 bases). This CDR3 is built from 15 residues. In germline, CDR1 is MGHRA, CDR2 YSYEKL. V shed 1 base and J shed 1 base, with 8 bases lying between them. The CDR3 protein is CASSQGTVSGNTIYF. For the CDR3, the DNA is TGCGCCAGCAGCCAAGGGACAGTTTCTGGAAACACCATATATTTT.

This clone occurred once. The V gene is TRBV20-1, the J gene TRBJ1-5; D is perhaps TRBD1 (5 bases). From germline, CDR1 is DFQATT and CDR2 SNEGSKA (reference sequence). V dropped 3 bases and J dropped 2 bases, with 11 bases sitting between them. The CDR3 runs 14 residues. In DNA, the CDR3 is TGCAGTGCTAGTGTAGGGGCGGGCAATCAGCCCCAGCATTTT. Translated, it gives CSASVGAGNQPQHF.

V and J are TRBV10-2 and TRBJ1-4; possibly TRBD1 for D (5 bases). Germline CDR1 reads WSHSY; CDR2 reads SAAADI. Trimming stripped 4 bases from V and 11 bases from J, with 17 bases between. The CDR3 consists of 14 residues. The CDR3 nucleotides are TGCGCCAGCAGTGTTGGGGGGGTGTCGGGGAAACTGTTTTTT. The encoded protein is CASSVGGVSGKLFF.

The CDR3 sequence is CASSPAGGADTQYF. For the CDR3, the DNA is TGTGCCAGCAGCCCCGCGGGGGGCGCAGATACGCAGTATTTT. V is TRBV13 and J is TRBJ2-3; 8 bases map to TRBD2. This CDR3 has 14 amino acids. Germline lookup yields CDR1 PRHDT and CDR2 FYEKMQ (reference sequence). Trimming at V came to 5 bases and at J to 4 bases, leaving 5 bases not matched to a gene.